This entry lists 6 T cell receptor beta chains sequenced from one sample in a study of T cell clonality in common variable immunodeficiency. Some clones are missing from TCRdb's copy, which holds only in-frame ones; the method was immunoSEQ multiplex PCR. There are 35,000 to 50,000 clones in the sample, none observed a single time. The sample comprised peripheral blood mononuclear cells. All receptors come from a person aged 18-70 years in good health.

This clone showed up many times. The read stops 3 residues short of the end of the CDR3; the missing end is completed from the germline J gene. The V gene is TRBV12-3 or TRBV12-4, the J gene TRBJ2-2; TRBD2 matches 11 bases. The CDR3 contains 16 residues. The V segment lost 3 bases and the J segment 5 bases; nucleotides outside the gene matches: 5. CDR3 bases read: TGTGCCAGCAGTTTTAGCGGGGGGGCGGGGACCGGGGAG. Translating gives CASSFSGGAGTGE. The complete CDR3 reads CASSFSGGAGTGELFF.

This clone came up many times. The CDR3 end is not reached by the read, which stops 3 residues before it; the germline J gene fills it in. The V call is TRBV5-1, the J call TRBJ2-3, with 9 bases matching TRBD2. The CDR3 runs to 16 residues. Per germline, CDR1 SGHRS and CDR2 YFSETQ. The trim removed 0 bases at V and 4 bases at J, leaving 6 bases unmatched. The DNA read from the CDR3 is TGCGCCAGCAGCTTGGTCGGCGGGAGGGCATCAGATACG. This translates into CASSLVGGRASDT. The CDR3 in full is CASSLVGGRASDTQYF.

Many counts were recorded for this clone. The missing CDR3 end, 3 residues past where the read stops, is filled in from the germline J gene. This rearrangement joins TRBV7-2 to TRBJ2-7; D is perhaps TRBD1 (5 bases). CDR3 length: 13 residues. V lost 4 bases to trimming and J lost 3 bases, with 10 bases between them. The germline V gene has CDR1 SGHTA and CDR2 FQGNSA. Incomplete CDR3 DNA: TGTGCCAGCAGCTCAGACAGAAACTACGAG. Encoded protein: CASSSDRNYE. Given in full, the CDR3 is CASSSDRNYEQYF. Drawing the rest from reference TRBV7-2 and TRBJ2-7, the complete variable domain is GAGVSQSPSNKVTEKGKDVELRCDPISGHTALYWYRQSLGQGLEFLIYFQGNSAPDKSGLPSDRFSAERTGGSVSTLTIQRTQQEDSAVYLCASSSDRNYEQYFGPGTRLTVT.

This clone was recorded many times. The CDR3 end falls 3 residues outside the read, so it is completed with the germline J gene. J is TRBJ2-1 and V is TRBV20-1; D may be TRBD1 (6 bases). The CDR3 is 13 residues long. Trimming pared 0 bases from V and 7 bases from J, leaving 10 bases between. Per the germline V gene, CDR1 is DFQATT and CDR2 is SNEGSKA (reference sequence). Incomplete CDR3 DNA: TGCAGTGCTAGAGATCCTAGGGGGAATGAG. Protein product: CSARDPRGNE. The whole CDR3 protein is CSARDPRGNEQFF.

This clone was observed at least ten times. CDR3 residues: CSAGEQGKGLNYGYTF. The sequenced part of the CDR3 DNA is TGCAGTGCTGGGGAACAGGGAAAGGGGCTAAACTATGGC. The chain carries TRBV20-1 and TRBJ1-2, with a weak D call TRBD1 (6 bases). The CDR3 extends 3 residues past the end of the read, so its final part is completed from the germline J gene. The CDR3 totals 16 residues. The V gene's germline CDR1 is DFQATT and CDR2 SNEGSKA (reference sequence). V lost 5 bases and J 2 bases, leaving 21 bases between the germline ends.

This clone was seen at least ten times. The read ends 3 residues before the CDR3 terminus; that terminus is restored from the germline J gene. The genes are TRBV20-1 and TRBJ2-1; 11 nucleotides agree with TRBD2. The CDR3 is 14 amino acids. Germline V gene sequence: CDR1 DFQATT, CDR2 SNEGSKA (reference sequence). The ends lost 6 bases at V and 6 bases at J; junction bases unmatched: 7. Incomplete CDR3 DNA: TGCAGTGCCCTTAGCGGGGGGGCCATCAATGAG. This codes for CSALSGGAINE. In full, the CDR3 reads CSALSGGAINEQFF.